The 11 T cell receptor beta chains reported below all come from one sample, sequenced in a study of neurological immune-mediated disorders. TCRdb called the 5' RACE reads again in MiXCR, with one record for every CDR3 protein. The table shows fewer than 40,000 distinct CDR3 sequences, with approximately 13% occurring only once. The time point was: longitudinal time-point 2. The sample comprised PBMCs. All receptors come from a woman aged 40 to 55 in good health.

This clonotype was counted many times. V is TRBV4-3 and J is TRBJ2-2; a weak D match, TRBD1 (6 bases). Germline lookup yields CDR1 LGHNA and CDR2 YSLEER. The CDR3 spans 14 residues. V dropped 3 bases and J dropped 5 bases, with 10 bases sitting between them. The CDR3 nucleotides are TGCGCCAGCAGCCAGCAACAGGGAACCGGGGAGCTGTTTTTT. It encodes CASSQQQGTGELFF.

Regarding this clonotype: A junction boundary mismatches the germline segment, possibly from a read error. V and J are TRBV12-3 or TRBV12-4 and TRBJ2-7; D gene uncertain. This CDR3 region has 13 residues. CDR3 residues: CASGRVLPSEHYF. CDR3 DNA sequence: TGTGCCAGCGGCCGCGTACTTCCCTCGGAGCATTACTTC.

This clonotype occurred many times. The V and J genes are TRBV20-1 and TRBJ1-3, with a tentative D call TRBD1 (5 bases). CDR1 DFQATT and CDR2 SNEGSKA come from the germline V gene (reference sequence). The CDR3 is 13 amino acids. V lost 5 bases and J lost 4, with 12 bases in between. The CDR3 bases are TGCAGTGCTCCCCGGCAGGGAGGAAACACCATATATTTT. It translates to CSAPRQGGNTIYF.

This clonotype was recorded a few times. The chain employs TRBV13 and TRBJ2-2; D might be TRBD1 or TRBD2, each matching 5 bases. The CDR3 has 14 amino acids. V lost 3 bases and J lost 5, with 10 bases in between. Per the germline V gene, CDR1 is PRHDT and CDR2 is FYEKMQ (reference sequence). The chain's CDR3 is CASSFREPTGELFF. The CDR3 DNA is TGTGCCAGCAGCTTCAGGGAGCCGACCGGGGAGCTGTTTTTT.

This clonotype is medium-sized within its sample. V and J are TRBV20-1 and TRBJ1-2, with 8 bases matching TRBD1. Germline V gives CDR1 DFQATT, CDR2 SNEGSKA (reference sequence). J gave up 4 bases and V 3 bases, and 10 bases lay outside the gene matches. The CDR3 extends over 15 amino acids. CDR3 loop: CSARRVEGQAYGYTF. The CDR3 DNA sequence: TGCAGTGCTAGGAGGGTTGAGGGACAGGCCTATGGCTACACCTTC.

This clonotype occurred once. The chain is built from TRBV19 and TRBJ1-1, with 8 bases aligning to TRBD1. The CDR3 has 13 residues. Germline V gene data show CDR1 as LNHDA and CDR2 as SQIVND (reference sequence). V dropped 8 bases and J dropped 7; count of bases not matched to a gene: 9. The DNA for the CDR3 is TGTGCCAGTCATACAGGGGGAACAAGTGAAGCTTTCTTT. This encodes CASHTGGTSEAFF.

There are many counts of this clonotype. The chain recombines TRBV5-5 with TRBJ2-1, with TRBD1 matching over 8 bases. V was clipped by 4 bases and J by 10 bases; unmatched bases: 10. Germline lookup yields CDR1 SGHKS and CDR2 YYEKEE (reference sequence). The CDR3 covers 14 residues. CDR3 sequence reads: CASSPGQGRYEQFF. CDR3 sequence (DNA): TGTGCCAGCAGCCCCGGACAGGGACGATACGAGCAGTTCTTC.

This clonotype was seen repeatedly, ten times or more. This chain joins TRBV5-1 and TRBJ1-1; tentative D call: TRBD1 (5 bases). V was pared by 5 bases and J by 5 bases, with 13 bases between. The CDR3 extends over 13 amino acids. Germline V gene lookup returns CDR1 SGHRS and CDR2 YFSETQ. In nucleotides, the CDR3 is TGCGCCAGCAGGGGGCTGGGGAGGACTGAAGCTTTCTTT. Encoded protein: CASRGLGRTEAFF.

This clonotype was seen only once. Relative to the germline gene, one junction end is altered; a read error may explain this. This chain uses TRBV20-1 with TRBJ1-2; a possible D gene is TRBD1 (5 bases). The CDR3 consists of 14 residues. Per germline, CDR1 DFQATT and CDR2 SNEGSKA (reference sequence). In DNA form, the CDR3 reads TGCAGTGCTAGGGCAGGGAATACTAACTATGGCTACACATTC. As protein: CSARAGNTNYGYTF.

This clonotype was observed a few times. The CDR3 is CSASRTVNEQFF. The CDR3 DNA reads TGCAGTGCTAGTAGGACAGTCAATGAGCAGTTCTTC. This rearrangement joins TRBV20-1 to TRBJ2-1, with D maybe TRBD1 (6 bases). Per germline, CDR1 DFQATT and CDR2 SNEGSKA (reference sequence). This CDR3 has 12 amino acids. V was clipped by 3 bases and J by 6 bases, with 9 bases between them.

This clonotype was detected ten times or more. This chain joins TRBV10-3 and TRBJ1-1; the match to TRBD1 covers 7 bases. There are 14 residues in the CDR3. The germline V gene encodes CDR1 ENHRY and CDR2 SYGVKD. V dropped 7 bases and J dropped 0; count of bases not matched to a gene: 5. The CDR3 sequence: CAINRDRMNTEAFF. The CDR3 DNA is TGTGCCATCAACCGGGACAGAATGAACACTGAAGCTTTCTTT.